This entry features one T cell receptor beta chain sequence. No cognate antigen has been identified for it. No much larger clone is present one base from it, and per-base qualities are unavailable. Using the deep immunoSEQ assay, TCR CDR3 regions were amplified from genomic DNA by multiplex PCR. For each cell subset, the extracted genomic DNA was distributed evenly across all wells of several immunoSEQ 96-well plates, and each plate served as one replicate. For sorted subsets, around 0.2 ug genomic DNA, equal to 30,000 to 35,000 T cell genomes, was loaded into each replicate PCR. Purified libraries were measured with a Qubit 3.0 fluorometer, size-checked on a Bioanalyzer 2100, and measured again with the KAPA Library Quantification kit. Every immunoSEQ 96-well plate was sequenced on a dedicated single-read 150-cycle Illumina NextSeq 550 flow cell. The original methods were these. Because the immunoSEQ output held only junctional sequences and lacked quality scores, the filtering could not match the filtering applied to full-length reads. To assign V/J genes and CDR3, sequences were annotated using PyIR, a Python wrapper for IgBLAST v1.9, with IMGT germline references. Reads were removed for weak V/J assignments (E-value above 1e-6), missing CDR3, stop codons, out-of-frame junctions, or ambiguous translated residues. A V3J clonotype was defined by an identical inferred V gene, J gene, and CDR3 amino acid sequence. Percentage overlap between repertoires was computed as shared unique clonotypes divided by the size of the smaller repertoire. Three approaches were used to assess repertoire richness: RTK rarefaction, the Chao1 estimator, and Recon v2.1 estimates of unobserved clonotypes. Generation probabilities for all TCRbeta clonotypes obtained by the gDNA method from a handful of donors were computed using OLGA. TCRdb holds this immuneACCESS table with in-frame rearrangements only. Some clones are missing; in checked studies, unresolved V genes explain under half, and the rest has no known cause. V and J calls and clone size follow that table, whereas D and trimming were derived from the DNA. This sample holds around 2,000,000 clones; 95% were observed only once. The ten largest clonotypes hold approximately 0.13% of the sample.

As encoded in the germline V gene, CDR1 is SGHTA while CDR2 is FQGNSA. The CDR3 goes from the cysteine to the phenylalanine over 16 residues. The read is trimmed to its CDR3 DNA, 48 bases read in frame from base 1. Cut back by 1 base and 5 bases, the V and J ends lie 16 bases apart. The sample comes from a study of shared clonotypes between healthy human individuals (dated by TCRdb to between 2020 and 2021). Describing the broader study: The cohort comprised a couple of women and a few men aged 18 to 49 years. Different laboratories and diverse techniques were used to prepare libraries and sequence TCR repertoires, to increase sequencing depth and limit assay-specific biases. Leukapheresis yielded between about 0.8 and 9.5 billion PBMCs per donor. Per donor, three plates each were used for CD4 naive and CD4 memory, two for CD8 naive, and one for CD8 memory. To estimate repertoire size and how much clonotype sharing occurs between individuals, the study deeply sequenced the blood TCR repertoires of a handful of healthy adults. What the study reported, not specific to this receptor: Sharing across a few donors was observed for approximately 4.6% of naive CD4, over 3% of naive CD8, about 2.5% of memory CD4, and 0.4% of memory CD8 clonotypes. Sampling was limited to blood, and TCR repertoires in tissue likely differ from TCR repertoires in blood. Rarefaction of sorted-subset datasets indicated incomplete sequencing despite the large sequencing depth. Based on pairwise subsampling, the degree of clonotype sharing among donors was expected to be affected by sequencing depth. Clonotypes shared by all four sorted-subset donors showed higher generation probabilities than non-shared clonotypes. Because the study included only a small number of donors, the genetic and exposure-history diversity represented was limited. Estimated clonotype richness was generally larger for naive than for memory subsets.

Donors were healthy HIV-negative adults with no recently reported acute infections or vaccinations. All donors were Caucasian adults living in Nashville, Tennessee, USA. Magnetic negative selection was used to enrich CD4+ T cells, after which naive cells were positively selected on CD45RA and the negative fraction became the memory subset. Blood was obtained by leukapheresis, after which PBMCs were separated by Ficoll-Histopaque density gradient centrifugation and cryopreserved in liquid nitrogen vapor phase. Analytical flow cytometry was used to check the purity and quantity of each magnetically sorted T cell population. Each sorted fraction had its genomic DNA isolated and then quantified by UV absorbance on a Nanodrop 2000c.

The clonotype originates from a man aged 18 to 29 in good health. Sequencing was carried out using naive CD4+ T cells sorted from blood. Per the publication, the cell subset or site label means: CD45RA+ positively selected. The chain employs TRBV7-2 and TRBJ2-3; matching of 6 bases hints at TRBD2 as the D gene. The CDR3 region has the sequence CASSLGPAGRVDTQYF. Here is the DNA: TGTGCCAGCAGCTTAGGTCCCGCGGGAAGGGTAGATACGCAGTATTTT.